One sample yielded the 27 T cell receptor beta chains listed below, sequenced in a study of blood T cell repertoires in COVID-19. Clones were read by immunoSEQ multiplex PCR, and TCRdb kept only the in-frame ones, dropping some. The data hold 350,000 to 450,000 clones, with 75% to 90% observed a single time. The material sequenced was peripheral blood. These receptors were obtained from a woman aged 55 to 70 with COVID-19, enrolled during active disease.

This chain joins TRBV12-3 or TRBV12-4 and TRBJ2-3; D is possibly TRBD2 (7 bases). The V end lost 7 bases, the J end lost 4 bases, and 12 bases lay between the germline ends. This CDR3 is 13 amino acids long. The CDR3 is CASKGGWADTQYF. CDR3 DNA sequence: TGTGCCAGCAAGGGGGGGTGGGCAGATACGCAGTATTTT.

The genes are TRBV5-5 and TRBJ2-2, with 7 nucleotides matching TRBD1. J lost 0 bases, V lost 4 bases, and 9 bases had no gene match. Germline-derived CDR1 and CDR2 are SGHKS and YYEKEE (reference sequence). The CDR3 runs 17 residues. CDR3 region: CASSGLLGQANTGELFF. CDR3 DNA sequence: TGTGCCAGCAGCGGATTGCTCGGACAGGCGAACACCGGGGAGCTGTTTTTT.

This chain connects TRBV7-2 to TRBJ1-1, with D possibly matching TRBD1 (5 bases). CDR3 size: 13 residues. Trimming shortened V by 5 bases and J by 2 bases, and 9 bases separated the two germline ends. Looked up from germline, CDR1 is SGHTA and CDR2 is FQGNSA. CDR3 in DNA: TGTGCCAGCAGCGTGACAGTTAACACTGAAGCTTTCTTT. This translates into CASSVTVNTEAFF. The variable domain in full, with the rest retrieved from reference TRBV7-2 and TRBJ1-1, is GAGVSQSPSNKVTEKGKDVELRCDPISGHTALYWYRQSLGQGLEFLIYFQGNSAPDKSGLPSDRFSAERTGGSVSTLTIQRTQQEDSAVYLCASSVTVNTEAFFGQGTRLTVV.

This clone was seen only a few times. Other nucleotide sequences in the sample specify the same CDR3. This chain connects TRBV18 to TRBJ2-7; D perhaps matches TRBD1 (5 bases). Germline values: CDR1 KGHSH, CDR2 LQKENI. Trimming pared 4 bases from V and 4 bases from J, leaving 11 bases between. The CDR3 is made up of 13 amino acids. CDR3: CASSLTGAYEQYF. The CDR3, as DNA: TGTGCCAGCTCACTTACAGGTGCTTACGAGCAGTACTTC.

Comments on this clone: The sample contains more than one DNA sequence encoding this CDR3. This rearrangement joins TRBV7-2 to TRBJ2-7; D not resolved. This CDR3 spans 12 amino acids. Germline V CDR1 and CDR2: SGHTA, FQGNSA. Trimming pared 4 bases from V and 4 bases from J, leaving 8 bases between. In DNA, the CDR3 is TGTGCCAGCAGCTCCTCTAGGTACGAGCAGTACTTC. Residues: CASSSSRYEQYF.

The chain has TRBV4-3 and TRBJ1-4; D is possibly TRBD1 (5 bases). Germline V gives CDR1 LGHNA, CDR2 YSLEER. CDR3 length: 16 residues. V gave up 0 bases and J gave up 8 bases, with 16 bases separating them. CDR3 DNA sequence: TGCGCCAGCAGCCAAGATCATCGGGGGTTTGGGGAAAAACTGTTTTTT. Protein: CASSQDHRGFGEKLFF.

This rearrangement joins TRBV19 to TRBJ2-1, with a tentative D call TRBD2 (5 bases). V lost 5 bases, J lost 0 bases, and 14 bases lay in between. This CDR3 comprises 16 residues. Germline V CDR1 and CDR2: LNHDA, SQIVND (reference sequence). The CDR3: CASSSDGLNSYNEQFF. The CDR3 nucleotides read TGTGCCAGTAGTTCTGACGGACTGAACTCCTACAATGAGCAGTTCTTC.

This rearrangement joins TRBV7-3 to TRBJ2-3, with 11 bases lining up with TRBD1. The CDR3 extends over 15 amino acids. J lost 5 bases, V lost 0 bases, and 1 base had no gene match. Per germline, CDR1 SGHTA and CDR2 FQGTGA. CDR3 coding DNA: TGTGCCAGCAGCTTAACGGACAGGGGGCTAGATACGCAGTATTTT. It encodes CASSLTDRGLDTQYF. The whole variable domain, remainder taken from reference TRBV7-3 and TRBJ2-3, is GAGVSQTPSNKVTEKGKYVELRCDPISGHTALYWYRQSLGQGPEFLIYFQGTGAADDSGLPNDRFFAVRPEGSVSTLKIQRTERGDSAVYLCASSLTDRGLDTQYFGPGTRLTVL.

The chain recombines TRBV6-5 with TRBJ1-3; TRBD1 agrees at 7 bases. Germline-derived CDR1 and CDR2 are MNHEY and SVGAGI. This CDR3 region has 15 residues. With 4 bases clipped from V and 0 bases from J, the junction kept 3 bases outside the gene matches. CDR3 sequence (DNA): TGTGCCAGCAGTTCCTACAGGGGCTCTGGAAACACCATATATTTT. Translation: CASSSYRGSGNTIYF.

A few counts support this clone. V is TRBV18 and J is TRBJ1-1; 10 nucleotides line up with TRBD1. There are 14 residues in the CDR3. Germline trimming cut 5 bases from V and 7 bases from J; bases unmatched to any gene: 7. The germline V gene has CDR1 KGHSH and CDR2 LQKENI. For the CDR3, the DNA is TGTGCCAGCTCATCCGGGACAGGGGTTGATGAAGCTTTCTTT. It is translated as CASSSGTGVDEAFF.

The gene calls are TRBV2 and TRBJ1-2; D unclear. Germline values: CDR1 SNHLY, CDR2 FYNNEI. Trimming left V 2 bases short and J 5 bases short, with 15 bases between. There are 15 residues in the CDR3. In DNA, the CDR3 is TGTGCCAGCAGTGAAAGGCAGGCTACTAGGTATGGCTACACCTTC. Protein: CASSERQATRYGYTF.

This clone was picked up one time. The chain joins TRBV6-6 to TRBJ1-5; 9 bases are a match to TRBD1. V trimming: 8 bases; J trimming: 5 bases; junction bases outside the gene matches: 10. The CDR3 runs 15 residues. Germline values: CDR1 MNHNY, CDR2 SVGAGI (reference sequence). The CDR3 spells CASLQGQGFDQPQHF. CDR3 in DNA: TGTGCCAGCCTTCAGGGACAGGGTTTCGATCAGCCCCAGCATTTT.

The table lists this clone with a count of one. CDR3 DNA sequence: TGTGCCAGCAGTTTGGGGGGGTACGATGGCTACACCTTC. Protein sequence: CASSLGGYDGYTF. The gene calls are TRBV6-2 or TRBV6-3 and TRBJ1-2, with a tentative D call TRBD1 (5 bases). Germline CDR1 MNHEY, CDR2 SVGEGT. The CDR3 spans 13 residues. V was cut by 4 bases and J by 6 bases, with 12 bases left in between.

This clone appeared once. CDR3 protein: CASSPGQVAPSYGYTF. The CDR3 DNA reads TGTGCCAGCAGCCCTGGACAGGTGGCTCCTTCTTATGGCTACACCTTC. This sequence joins TRBV7-9 and TRBJ1-2; 7 bases match TRBD1. Per the germline V gene, CDR1 is SEHNR and CDR2 is FQNEAQ (reference sequence). J gave up 5 bases and V 5 bases, and 14 bases lay outside the gene matches. The CDR3 is 16 residues long.

This clone was observed a handful of times. The V call is TRBV19, the J call TRBJ2-3, with 9 nucleotides matching TRBD2. CDR1 LNHDA and CDR2 SQIVND come from the germline V gene (reference sequence). With 5 bases clipped from V and 6 bases from J, the junction kept 12 bases outside the gene matches. This CDR3 comprises 16 residues. The CDR3 region has the DNA TGTGCCAGTAGTGTGGAGAGCGGGGGGCTAGGGGATACGCAGTATTTT. It codes for CASSVESGGLGDTQYF.

The V call is TRBV7-2, the J call TRBJ2-7; TRBD1 matches at 7 bases. The V segment lost 5 bases and the J segment 7 bases; nucleotides outside the gene matches: 8. The CDR3 has 13 residues. Germline-derived CDR1 and CDR2 are SGHTA and FQGNSA. The CDR3 DNA reads as TGTGCCAGCAGCAGAGGTACGGACAGGGAGCAGTACTTC. Amino acid sequence: CASSRGTDREQYF.

The rearrangement joins TRBV13 to TRBJ2-1, with D perhaps matching TRBD2 (5 bases). There are 12 residues in the CDR3. Germline V gene data show CDR1 as PRHDT and CDR2 as FYEKMQ (reference sequence). Trimming removed 5 bases at V and 10 bases at J, with 12 bases between. This chain's CDR3 is CASSGGRLEQFF. The CDR3 bases are TGTGCCAGCAGCGGAGGAAGGCTGGAGCAGTTCTTC.

The genes are TRBV7-9 and TRBJ2-2; perhaps TRBD1 as D (5 bases). The ends were cut back, 0 bases at V and 6 bases at J, with 5 bases in the middle. The germline CDR1 and CDR2 sequences are SEHNR and FQNEAQ (reference sequence). This CDR3 has 13 residues. CDR3 loop: CASSLARAGELFF. The CDR3 coding sequence is TGTGCCAGCAGCTTAGCCAGGGCCGGGGAGCTGTTTTTT.

This chain connects TRBV7-8 to TRBJ2-1; D is undetermined. The CDR3 loop spans 16 amino acids. The germline V and J ends were trimmed by 2 bases and 0 bases, with 11 bases remaining between them. Germline V CDR1 and CDR2: SGHVS, FQNEAQ. CDR3 in DNA: TGTGCCAGCAGCTTATTTGTTGATAGCTCCTACAATGAGCAGTTCTTC. It yields the protein CASSLFVDSSYNEQFF.

This chain links TRBV13 with TRBJ1-1, with 10 positions matching TRBD1. V dropped 4 bases and J dropped 5; count of bases not matched to a gene: 7. The germline gives CDR1 PRHDT, CDR2 FYEKMQ (reference sequence). The length of the CDR3 is 15 residues. CDR3 sequence: CASSSHGQGVTEAFF. CDR3 coding DNA: TGTGCCAGCAGCTCTCACGGACAGGGGGTAACTGAAGCTTTCTTT.

The chain uses TRBV9 and TRBJ2-2; D ambiguous. The V and J ends lost 0 bases and 3 bases respectively, with 9 bases between them. Per the germline V gene, CDR1 is SGDLS and CDR2 is YYNGEE. The CDR3 sequence is 15 residues long. The CDR3: CASSVVTADTGELFF. CDR3 DNA: TGTGCCAGCAGCGTAGTTACGGCGGACACCGGGGAGCTGTTTTTT.

The V and J genes are TRBV18 and TRBJ1-1; D gene uncertain. The CDR3 length is 14 residues. Germline V gene sequence: CDR1 KGHSH, CDR2 LQKENI. V was trimmed by 3 bases and J by 4 bases, leaving 12 bases between them. CDR3 sequence reads: CASSPMERSTEAFF. CDR3 bases: TGTGCCAGCTCACCGATGGAGCGGAGCACTGAAGCTTTCTTT.

The chain combines TRBV20-1 with TRBJ2-5; D gene unclear. Germline V gene sequence: CDR1 DFQATT, CDR2 SNEGSKA (reference sequence). The CDR3 length is 11 residues. Trimming shortened V by 6 bases and J by 1 base, and 6 bases separated the two germline ends. CDR3 sequence (DNA): TGCAGTGCCCCTTTCCAAGAGACCCAGTACTTC. Its protein is CSAPFQETQYF.

V usage is TRBV6-2 or TRBV6-3 and J usage is TRBJ1-5; no firm D call. The germline V and J ends were trimmed by 6 bases and 0 bases, with 24 bases remaining between them. Germline CDR1 and CDR2: MNHEY and SVGEGT. This CDR3 is built from 19 residues. The CDR3 region is CASSYLRGRPTFSNQPQHF. The DNA of the CDR3 is TGTGCCAGCAGCTATCTTCGAGGCAGACCGACCTTTAGCAATCAGCCCCAGCATTTT.

This chain uses TRBV3-1 (or the pseudogene TRBV3-2) with TRBJ2-1; tentatively, D is TRBD2 (7 bases). CDR3 size: 15 residues. Germline CDR1 reads LGHDT; CDR2 reads YNNKEL (reference sequence). V was clipped by 7 bases and J by 9 bases, with 22 bases between them. CDR3 nucleotide sequence: TGTGCCAGCACCTCGACGGGAATAGGGGGGGTTGAGCAGTTCTTC. Translating gives CASTSTGIGGVEQFF.

The CDR3 DNA reads TGTGCCAGCAGCTTAAATCAGGGGCGTCGGAATGAGCAGTTCTTC. Protein sequence: CASSLNQGRRNEQFF. The chain employs TRBV7-3 and TRBJ2-1, with D possibly being TRBD1 (6 bases). The length of the CDR3 is 15 residues. From germline, CDR1 is SGHTA and CDR2 FQGTGA. V lost 1 base, J lost 7 bases, and 14 bases lay in between.

The V gene is TRBV10-1, the J gene TRBJ2-3, with D perhaps TRBD2 (6 bases). The CDR3 runs 15 residues. With 3 bases removed from V and 3 bases from J, the gap between germline ends came to 13 bases. Per germline, CDR1 WNHNN and CDR2 SYGVQD (reference sequence). This CDR3 reads CASSDTGGTTDTQYF. The CDR3 DNA follows: TGCGCCAGCAGTGATACCGGGGGAACAACAGATACGCAGTATTTT.